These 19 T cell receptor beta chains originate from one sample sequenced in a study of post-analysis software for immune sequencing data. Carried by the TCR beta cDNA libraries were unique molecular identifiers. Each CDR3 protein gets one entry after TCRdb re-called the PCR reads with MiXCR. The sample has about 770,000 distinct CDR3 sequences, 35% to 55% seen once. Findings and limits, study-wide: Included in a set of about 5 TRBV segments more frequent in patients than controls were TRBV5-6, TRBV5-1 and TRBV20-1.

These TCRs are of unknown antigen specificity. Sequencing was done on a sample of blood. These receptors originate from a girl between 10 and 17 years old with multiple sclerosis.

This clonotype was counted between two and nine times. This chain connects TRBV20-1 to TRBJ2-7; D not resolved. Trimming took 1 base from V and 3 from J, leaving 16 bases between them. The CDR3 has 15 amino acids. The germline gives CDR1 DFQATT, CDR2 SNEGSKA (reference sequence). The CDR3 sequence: CSARAPGSPLYEQYF. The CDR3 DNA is TGCAGTGCTAGAGCCCCAGGTTCACCCCTCTACGAGCAGTACTTC.

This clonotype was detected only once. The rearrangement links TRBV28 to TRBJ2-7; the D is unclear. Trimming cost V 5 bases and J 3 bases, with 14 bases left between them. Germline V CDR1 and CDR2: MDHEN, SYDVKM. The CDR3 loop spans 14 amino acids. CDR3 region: CASSPPPALYEQYF. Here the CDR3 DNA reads TGTGCCAGCAGTCCCCCCCCAGCTCTCTACGAGCAGTACTTC.

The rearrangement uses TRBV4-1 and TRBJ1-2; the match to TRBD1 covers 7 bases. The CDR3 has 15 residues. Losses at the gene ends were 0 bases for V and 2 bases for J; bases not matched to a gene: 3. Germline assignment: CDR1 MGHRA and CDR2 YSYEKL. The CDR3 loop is CASSQEQGRNYGYTF. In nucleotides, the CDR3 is TGCGCCAGCAGCCAAGAACAGGGGAGGAACTATGGCTACACCTTC.

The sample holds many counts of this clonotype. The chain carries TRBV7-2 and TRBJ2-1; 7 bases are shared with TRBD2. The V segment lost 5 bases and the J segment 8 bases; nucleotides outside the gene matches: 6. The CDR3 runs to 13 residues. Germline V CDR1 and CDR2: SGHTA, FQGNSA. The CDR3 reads CASSGRERDEQFF. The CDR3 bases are TGTGCCAGCAGCGGGCGGGAGCGGGATGAGCAGTTCTTC.

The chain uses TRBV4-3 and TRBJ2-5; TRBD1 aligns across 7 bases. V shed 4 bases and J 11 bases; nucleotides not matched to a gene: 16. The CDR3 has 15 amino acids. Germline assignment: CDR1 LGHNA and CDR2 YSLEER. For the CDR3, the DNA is TGCGCCAGCAGCCGATCAGCCGGGACAGTCCTTGGGCAGTACTTC. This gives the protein CASSRSAGTVLGQYF.

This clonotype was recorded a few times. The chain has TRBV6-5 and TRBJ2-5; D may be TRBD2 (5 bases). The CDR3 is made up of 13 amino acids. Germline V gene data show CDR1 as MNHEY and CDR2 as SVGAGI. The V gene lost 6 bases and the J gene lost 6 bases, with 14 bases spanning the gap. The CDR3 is CASRPTSTKTQYF. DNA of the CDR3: TGTGCCAGCAGGCCTACTAGTACTAAGACCCAGTACTTC.

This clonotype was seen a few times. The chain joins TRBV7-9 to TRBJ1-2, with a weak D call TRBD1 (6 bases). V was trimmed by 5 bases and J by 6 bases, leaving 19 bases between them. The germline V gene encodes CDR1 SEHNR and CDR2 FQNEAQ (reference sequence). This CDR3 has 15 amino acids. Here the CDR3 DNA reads TGTGCCAGCAGCGTTGCGGGGGGCCCTTTGGATGGCTACACCTTC. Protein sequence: CASSVAGGPLDGYTF.

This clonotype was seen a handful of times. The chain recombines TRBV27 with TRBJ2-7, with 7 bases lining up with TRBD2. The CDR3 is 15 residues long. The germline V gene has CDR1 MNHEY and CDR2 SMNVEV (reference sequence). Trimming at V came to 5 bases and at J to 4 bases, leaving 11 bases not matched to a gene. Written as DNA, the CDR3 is TGTGCCAGCAGTCCTTCCGCGGGAGTCTGGTACGAGCAGTACTTC. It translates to CASSPSAGVWYEQYF.

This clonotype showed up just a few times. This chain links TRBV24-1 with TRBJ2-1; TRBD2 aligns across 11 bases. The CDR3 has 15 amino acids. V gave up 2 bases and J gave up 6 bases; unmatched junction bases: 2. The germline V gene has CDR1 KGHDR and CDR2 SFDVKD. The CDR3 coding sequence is TGTGCCACCAGTGATTGGGGACTAGCGGCCAATGAGCAGTTCTTC. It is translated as CATSDWGLAANEQFF.

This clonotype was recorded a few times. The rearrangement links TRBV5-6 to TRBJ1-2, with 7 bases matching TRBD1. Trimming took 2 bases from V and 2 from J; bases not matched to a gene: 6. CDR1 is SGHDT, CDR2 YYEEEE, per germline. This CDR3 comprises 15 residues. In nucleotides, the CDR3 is TGTGCCAGCAGCTTTGGGACCAGGGGGAACTATGGCTACACCTTC. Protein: CASSFGTRGNYGYTF. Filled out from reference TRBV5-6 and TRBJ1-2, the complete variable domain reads DAGVTQSPTHLIKTRGQQVTLRCSPKSGHDTVSWYQQALGQGPQFIFQYYEEEERQRGNFPDRFSGHQFPNYSSELNVNALLLGDSALYLCASSFGTRGNYGYTFGSGTRLTVV.

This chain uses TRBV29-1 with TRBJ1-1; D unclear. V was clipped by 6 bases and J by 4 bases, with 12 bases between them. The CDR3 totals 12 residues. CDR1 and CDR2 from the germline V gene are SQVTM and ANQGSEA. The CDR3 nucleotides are TGCAGCGTCCAAGCCACGGGCACTGAAGCTTTCTTT. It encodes CSVQATGTEAFF.

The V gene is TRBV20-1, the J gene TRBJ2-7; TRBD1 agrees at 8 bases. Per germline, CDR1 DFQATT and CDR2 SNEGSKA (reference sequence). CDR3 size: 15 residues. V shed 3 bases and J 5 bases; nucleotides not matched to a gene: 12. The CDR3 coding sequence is TGCAGTGCTAGCCAAGGACAGGGAGTGGGCGACGAGCAGTACTTC. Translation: CSASQGQGVGDEQYF.

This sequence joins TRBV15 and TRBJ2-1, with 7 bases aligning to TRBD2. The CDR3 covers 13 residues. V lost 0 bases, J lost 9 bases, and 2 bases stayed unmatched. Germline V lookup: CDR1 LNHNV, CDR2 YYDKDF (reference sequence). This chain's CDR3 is CATSRDRGVEQFF. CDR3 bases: TGTGCCACCAGCAGAGATCGGGGGGTTGAGCAGTTCTTC.

In DNA form, the CDR3 reads TGTGCCAGTGAACGGGGACTCTCTGGGGCCAACGTCCTGACTTTC. It translates to CASERGLSGANVLTF. The chain links TRBV9 to TRBJ2-6, with D possibly TRBD2 on 6 matching bases. Germline assignment: CDR1 SGDLS and CDR2 YYNGEE. V dropped 8 bases and J dropped 0 bases, with 12 bases sitting between them. The CDR3 covers 15 residues.

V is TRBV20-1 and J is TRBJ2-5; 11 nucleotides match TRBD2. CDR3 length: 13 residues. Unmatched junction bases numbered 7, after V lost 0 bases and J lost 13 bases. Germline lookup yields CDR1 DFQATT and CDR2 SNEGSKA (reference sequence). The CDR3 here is CSAREASGRIGYF. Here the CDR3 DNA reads TGCAGTGCTAGAGAGGCTAGCGGGAGGATAGGGTACTTC.

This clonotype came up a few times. CDR3 in DNA: TGTGCCACCAGTGAACCGGGACTAGCGGGAGTGGAGACCCAGTACTTC. It is translated as CATSEPGLAGVETQYF. This rearrangement joins TRBV24-1 to TRBJ2-5; TRBD2 matches 14 bases. Trimming cost V 4 bases and J 5 bases; bases outside gene matches: 5. Germline values: CDR1 KGHDR, CDR2 SFDVKD. The CDR3 is made up of 16 amino acids.

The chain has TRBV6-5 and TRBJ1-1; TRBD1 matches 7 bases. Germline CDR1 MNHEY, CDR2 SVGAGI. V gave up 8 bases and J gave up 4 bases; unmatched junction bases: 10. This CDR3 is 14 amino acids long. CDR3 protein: CASGYRGISTEAFF. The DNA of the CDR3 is TGTGCCAGCGGGTACAGGGGAATAAGCACTGAAGCTTTCTTT.

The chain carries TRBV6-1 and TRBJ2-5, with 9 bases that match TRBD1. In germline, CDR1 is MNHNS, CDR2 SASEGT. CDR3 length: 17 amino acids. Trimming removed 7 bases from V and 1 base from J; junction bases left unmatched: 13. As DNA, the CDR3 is TGTGCCAGCACAGAGGAGGGGACAGGGAGTTTCCAAGAGACCCAGTACTTC. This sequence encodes CASTEEGTGSFQETQYF.

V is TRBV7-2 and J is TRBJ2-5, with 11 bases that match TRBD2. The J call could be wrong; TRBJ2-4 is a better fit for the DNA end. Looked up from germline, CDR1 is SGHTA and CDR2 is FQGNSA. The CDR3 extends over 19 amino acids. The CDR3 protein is CASSFPLASGRWEKNIQYF. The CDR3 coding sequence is TGTGCCAGCAGCTTCCCGCTGGCTAGCGGGAGGTGGGAGAAAAACATTCAGTACTTC.